This T cell receptor beta chain appears in the sequencing data of a study of beta chain features in type 1 diabetes. About the research overall: Examination of sorted cells across all samples involved over 85,000,000 cells.

All of the isolated RNA was reverse transcribed, so expressed TCRB transcripts were sequenced. The method was immunoSEQ multiplex PCR; TCRdb's version includes in-frame clones alone and lacks a portion of them. The table includes 300,000 to 350,000 clones, 12% to 15% detected once. CDR1 is SGHRS, CDR2 YFSETQ, per germline. The V and J ends lost 0 bases and 7 bases respectively, with 11 bases between them. The CDR3 spans 15 residues. Sorted populations all exceeded 95% purity. The chain combines TRBV5-1 with TRBJ1-6; the D is unclear. Sequencing input: central memory CD4+ T cells from blood. The receptor was isolated from a man aged 25-45 years in good health. Here the CDR3 DNA reads TGCGCCAGCAGCTTGGCCAGAGGGCCGAATTCACCCCTCCACTTT. This gives the protein CASSLARGPNSPLHF.